Listed below are T cell receptor beta chains from one sample, sequenced in a study of blood T cell repertoires in COVID-19. Sequenced by immunoSEQ multiplex PCR; TCRdb stores in-frame clones only, minus some. Seen here are hundreds of thousands of clones, approximately 87% observed once, and the top ten hold approximately 9%. The sample taken for sequencing was peripheral blood. Source of these receptors: a human donor in a cohort sampled during active COVID-19. The CDR3 runs from the conserved cysteine through the conserved F or W. Fields, in order: CDR3 DNA, CDR3 protein, clone size, D gene, V gene, J gene. D genes are given only for firm matches. Only some rows state a clone size, as once, few, many or a class for expanded clones.

cdr3_nt: TGTGCCAGCAGTGTCTACGGTGGGAACACCGGGGAGCTGTTTTTT; cdr3_aa: CASSVYGGNTGELFF; clone_size: -; d_call: -; v_call: TRBV2; j_call: TRBJ2-2
cdr3_nt: TGTGCCAGCAGTTCAGGGGGCGCCTCCTACGAGCAGTACTTC; cdr3_aa: CASSSGGASYEQYF; clone_size: -; d_call: TRBD1; v_call: TRBV6-6; j_call: TRBJ2-7
cdr3_nt: TGTGCCAGCAGTGAAGCGCGTCAGGGGACCTACGAGCAGTACTTC; cdr3_aa: CASSEARQGTYEQYF; clone_size: -; d_call: -; v_call: TRBV2; j_call: TRBJ2-7
cdr3_nt: TGTGCCACCAGTGACTGGACTAGCGGGGGCCACTTGGATACGCAGTATTTT; cdr3_aa: CATSDWTSGGHLDTQYF; clone_size: -; d_call: TRBD2; v_call: TRBV24-1; j_call: TRBJ2-3
cdr3_nt: TGTGCCAGCTCACCTACTACCGGGGAGCTGTTTTTT; cdr3_aa: CASSPTTGELFF; clone_size: -; d_call: -; v_call: TRBV18; j_call: TRBJ2-2
cdr3_nt: TGTGCCAGCAGTTCGGGCTACAATGAGCAGTTCTTC; cdr3_aa: CASSSGYNEQFF; clone_size: -; d_call: -; v_call: TRBV27; j_call: TRBJ2-1
cdr3_nt: TGTGCCATCAGTGGCGGGGGGGGGAACACTGAAGCTTTCTTT; cdr3_aa: CAISGGGGNTEAFF; clone_size: -; d_call: -; v_call: TRBV10-3; j_call: TRBJ1-1
cdr3_nt: TGTGCCACCAGCAGAGACCCGACAGGACCCGGGGAGCTGTTTTTT; cdr3_aa: CATSRDPTGPGELFF; clone_size: few; d_call: -; v_call: TRBV15; j_call: TRBJ2-2
cdr3_nt: TGCGCCAGCAGCACCTCCGACAGGGGAGCGGAGACCCAGTACTTC; cdr3_aa: CASSTSDRGAETQYF; clone_size: -; d_call: TRBD1; v_call: TRBV5-1; j_call: TRBJ2-5
cdr3_nt: TGTGCCAGCAGCCCCTCCAGGGGCAGCTATGGCTACACCTTC; cdr3_aa: CASSPSRGSYGYTF; clone_size: -; d_call: -; v_call: TRBV3-1/TRBV3-2; j_call: TRBJ1-2
cdr3_nt: TGTGCCAGCAGCTTAGACCGGACAGGGGGAGGTGGCTTTAGGGGCTACACCTTC; cdr3_aa: CASSLDRTGGGGFRGYTF; clone_size: -; d_call: TRBD1; v_call: TRBV7-2; j_call: TRBJ1-2
cdr3_nt: TGCAGCGTTGAACCCGACAACTCCTACGAGCAGTACTTC; cdr3_aa: CSVEPDNSYEQYF; clone_size: -; d_call: -; v_call: TRBV29-1; j_call: TRBJ2-7
cdr3_nt: TGTGCCAGCAGCTCCCGCCGACTTAGCTCCTACGAGCAGTACTTC; cdr3_aa: CASSSRRLSSYEQYF; clone_size: few; d_call: -; v_call: TRBV7-8; j_call: TRBJ2-7
cdr3_nt: TGTGCCAGCAGGGGGACAGTACGAGACTATGGCTACACCTTC; cdr3_aa: CASRGTVRDYGYTF; clone_size: -; d_call: TRBD1; v_call: TRBV6-4; j_call: TRBJ1-2
cdr3_nt: TGCGCCAGCAGCCAAATTCAAGGGGCTCGAGAGACCCAGTACTTC; cdr3_aa: CASSQIQGARETQYF; clone_size: -; d_call: -; v_call: TRBV4-3; j_call: TRBJ2-5
cdr3_nt: TGTGCCAGTAGTGCCCGGACGGGAATATCAGTCTCTGGAAACACCATATATTTT; cdr3_aa: CASSARTGISVSGNTIYF; clone_size: -; d_call: -; v_call: TRBV19; j_call: TRBJ1-3
cdr3_nt: TGCGCCAGCAGCTTACCAGGGATGAACACTGAAGCTTTCTTT; cdr3_aa: CASSLPGMNTEAFF; clone_size: -; d_call: -; v_call: TRBV5-1; j_call: TRBJ1-1
cdr3_nt: TGCGCCAGCAGGACTAGCGGGGCTAATGAGCAGTTCTTC; cdr3_aa: CASRTSGANEQFF; clone_size: -; d_call: TRBD2; v_call: TRBV10-2; j_call: TRBJ2-1
cdr3_nt: TGTGCCAGCGGCAAGGGGGAGACCCAGTACTTC; cdr3_aa: CASGKGETQYF; clone_size: -; d_call: -; v_call: TRBV11-2; j_call: TRBJ2-5
cdr3_nt: TGTGCCAGCAGCATTTCCAGGGATCACACTGAAGCTTTCTTT; cdr3_aa: CASSISRDHTEAFF; clone_size: -; d_call: -; v_call: TRBV11-2; j_call: TRBJ1-1
cdr3_nt: TGTGCCAGCAGCGTCGCTACAGGGTTTAATGAAAAACTGTTTTTT; cdr3_aa: CASSVATGFNEKLFF; clone_size: -; d_call: -; v_call: TRBV9; j_call: TRBJ1-4
cdr3_nt: TGTGCCAGCTCACCCTCCCCACTGGCCTACGAGCAGTACTTC; cdr3_aa: CASSPSPLAYEQYF; clone_size: -; d_call: -; v_call: TRBV18; j_call: TRBJ2-7